This is a list of T cell receptor beta chains from one sample in a study of cytomegalovirus exposure and HLA in healthy donors. The repertoire was sequenced with immunoSEQ multiplex PCR; TCRdb's copy has only in-frame clones and lacks some. The sample lists 140,000 or so clones, around four fifths occurring once. The sequencing input was PBMCs. The receptors come from a male donor in good health and CMV-seronegative. Both conserved end residues are part of each CDR3. Fields, in order: clone size, D gene, J gene, V gene, CDR3 protein, CDR3 DNA. The D gene is left open where the match is weak. Clone size is given for some rows only: seen once, a few or many times, or a class if the clone is expanded.

abundance: NA
d_gene: NA
j_gene: TRBJ1-1
v_gene: TRBV21-1
CDR3aa: CASSKGQGANTEAFF
CDR3nt: TGTGCCAGCAGCAAAGGACAGGGGGCGAACACTGAAGCTTTCTTT

abundance: NA
d_gene: TRBD1
j_gene: TRBJ1-6
v_gene: TRBV6-6
CDR3aa: CASRTSRGDNSPLHF
CDR3nt: TGTGCCAGCAGAACCTCCAGGGGGGATAATTCACCCCTCCACTTT

abundance: NA
d_gene: NA
j_gene: TRBJ2-2
v_gene: TRBV4-1
CDR3aa: CASSQDQETPNTGELFF
CDR3nt: TGCGCCAGCAGCCAAGATCAAGAGACACCGAACACCGGGGAGCTGTTTTTT

abundance: NA
d_gene: NA
j_gene: TRBJ2-7
v_gene: TRBV9
CDR3aa: CASSAVGRGGQGEQYF
CDR3nt: TGTGCCAGCAGCGCGGTAGGTAGGGGGGGGCAAGGCGAGCAGTACTTC

abundance: few
d_gene: TRBD2
j_gene: TRBJ2-1
v_gene: TRBV19
CDR3aa: CASSVTSGRYNEQFF
CDR3nt: TGTGCCAGTAGTGTGACTAGCGGGCGATACAATGAGCAGTTCTTC

abundance: once
d_gene: TRBD2
j_gene: TRBJ2-7
v_gene: TRBV11-2
CDR3aa: CASSRGGEEQYF
CDR3nt: TGTGCCAGCAGCCGGGGAGGGGAGGAGCAGTACTTC

abundance: few
d_gene: TRBD1
j_gene: TRBJ1-2
v_gene: TRBV29-1
CDR3aa: CSGGTGSYGYTF
CDR3nt: TGCAGCGGGGGGACAGGGAGCTATGGCTACACCTTC

abundance: NA
d_gene: NA
j_gene: TRBJ2-6
v_gene: TRBV29-1
CDR3aa: CSVDSGEPLAGANVLTF
CDR3nt: TGCAGCGTTGATTCGGGGGAGCCTTTGGCGGGGGCCAACGTCCTGACTTTC

abundance: NA
d_gene: TRBD1
j_gene: TRBJ1-4
v_gene: TRBV7-9
CDR3aa: CASSWGQGYSEKLFF
CDR3nt: TGTGCCAGCAGCTGGGGACAGGGGTATTCTGAAAAACTGTTTTTT

abundance: NA
d_gene: NA
j_gene: TRBJ2-1
v_gene: TRBV28
CDR3aa: CASSFRSYNEQFF
CDR3nt: TGTGCCAGCAGTTTCAGATCCTACAATGAGCAGTTCTTC

abundance: NA
d_gene: TRBD2
j_gene: TRBJ2-7
v_gene: TRBV28
CDR3aa: CASSFPGRSGRAHEQYF
CDR3nt: TGTGCCAGCAGTTTTCCAGGGCGCAGCGGGAGGGCCCACGAGCAGTACTTC

abundance: once
d_gene: TRBD1
j_gene: TRBJ2-2
v_gene: TRBV27
CDR3aa: CASSFGTVATIANTGELFF
CDR3nt: TGTGCCAGCAGTTTTGGGACAGTAGCTACCATCGCGAACACCGGGGAGCTGTTTTTT

abundance: NA
d_gene: TRBD1
j_gene: TRBJ2-5
v_gene: TRBV5-1
CDR3aa: CASSPLPGDRVNSQETQYF
CDR3nt: TGCGCCAGCAGCCCGCTCCCCGGAGACAGGGTTAACTCCCAAGAGACCCAGTACTTC

abundance: NA
d_gene: NA
j_gene: TRBJ1-2
v_gene: TRBV18
CDR3aa: CASSPSGGKNYGYTF
CDR3nt: TGTGCCAGCTCACCGTCAGGCGGGAAAAACTATGGCTACACCTTC

abundance: NA
d_gene: TRBD2
j_gene: TRBJ2-7
v_gene: TRBV19
CDR3aa: CASSVELAAYEQYF
CDR3nt: TGTGCCAGTAGCGTGGAACTAGCGGCCTACGAGCAGTACTTC

abundance: NA
d_gene: TRBD1
j_gene: TRBJ2-7
v_gene: TRBV5-6
CDR3aa: CASSFGQGWYEQYF
CDR3nt: TGTGCCAGCAGCTTTGGACAGGGCTGGTACGAGCAGTACTTC

abundance: NA
d_gene: NA
j_gene: TRBJ2-7
v_gene: TRBV7-8
CDR3aa: CASSGPAEQYF
CDR3nt: TGTGCCAGCAGCGGCCCTGCCGAGCAGTACTTC

abundance: NA
d_gene: NA
j_gene: TRBJ2-3
v_gene: TRBV11-2
CDR3aa: CASSPGGYTDTQYF
CDR3nt: TGTGCCAGCAGCCCCGGAGGATACACAGATACGCAGTATTTT

abundance: NA
d_gene: NA
j_gene: TRBJ2-2
v_gene: TRBV6-5
CDR3aa: CASSYSRQLYTGELFF
CDR3nt: TGTGCCAGCAGTTACTCGCGACAGTTGTACACCGGGGAGCTGTTTTTT

abundance: NA
d_gene: TRBD2
j_gene: TRBJ2-5
v_gene: TRBV4-2
CDR3aa: CASSPGLADQETQYF
CDR3nt: TGTGCCAGCAGCCCGGGACTAGCGGATCAAGAGACCCAGTACTTC

abundance: NA
d_gene: NA
j_gene: TRBJ1-3
v_gene: TRBV7-9
CDR3aa: CASSPLGQGINTIYF
CDR3nt: TGTGCCAGCAGCCCCCTTGGGCAGGGTATAAACACCATATATTTT

abundance: NA
d_gene: TRBD2
j_gene: TRBJ2-5
v_gene: TRBV5-4
CDR3aa: CASSLARLAGQETQYF
CDR3nt: TGTGCCAGCAGCTTGGCTCGTTTAGCGGGGCAAGAGACCCAGTACTTC

abundance: NA
d_gene: NA
j_gene: TRBJ2-2
v_gene: TRBV7-2
CDR3aa: CASSLGSGNTGELFF
CDR3nt: TGTGCCAGCAGCTTAGGTTCCGGGAACACCGGGGAGCTGTTTTTT

abundance: NA
d_gene: TRBD2
j_gene: TRBJ2-2
v_gene: TRBV5-4
CDR3aa: CASSLWLAGSYTGELFF
CDR3nt: TGTGCCAGCAGCTTGTGGTTAGCGGGGTCATATACCGGGGAGCTGTTTTTT

abundance: NA
d_gene: NA
j_gene: TRBJ2-2
v_gene: TRBV5-6
CDR3aa: CASSPPAENTGELFF
CDR3nt: TGTGCCAGCAGCCCCCCTGCGGAGAACACCGGGGAGCTGTTTTTT

abundance: NA
d_gene: NA
j_gene: TRBJ2-1
v_gene: TRBV6-4
CDR3aa: CASSDLGGNEQFF
CDR3nt: TGTGCCAGCAGTGACCTTGGGGGGAATGAGCAGTTCTTC

abundance: few
d_gene: NA
j_gene: TRBJ2-7
v_gene: TRBV29-1
CDR3aa: CSVDTGRHYEQYF
CDR3nt: TGCAGCGTAGATACAGGGCGCCACTACGAGCAGTACTTC

abundance: NA
d_gene: TRBD1
j_gene: TRBJ2-1
v_gene: TRBV7-3
CDR3aa: CASSSQGTCEQFF
CDR3nt: TGTGCCAGCAGCTCACAGGGGACCTGTGAGCAGTTCTTC

abundance: NA
d_gene: NA
j_gene: TRBJ2-3
v_gene: TRBV2
CDR3aa: CASSEGLGDTQYF
CDR3nt: TGTGCCAGCAGTGAAGGACTGGGAGATACGCAGTATTTT

abundance: NA
d_gene: NA
j_gene: TRBJ2-3
v_gene: TRBV7-6
CDR3aa: CASSPETGPTDTQYF
CDR3nt: TGTGCCAGCAGCCCCGAAACAGGGCCCACAGATACGCAGTATTTT

abundance: few
d_gene: NA
j_gene: TRBJ2-7
v_gene: TRBV6-5
CDR3aa: CASSLGQGGYEQYF
CDR3nt: TGTGCCAGCAGTTTAGGACAGGGAGGGTACGAGCAGTACTTC

abundance: NA
d_gene: TRBD2
j_gene: TRBJ2-7
v_gene: TRBV27
CDR3aa: CASSSNPTSFLSF
CDR3nt: TGTGCCAGCAGTTCGAACCCGACTAGCTTCCTATCCTTC

abundance: NA
d_gene: TRBD1
j_gene: TRBJ2-3
v_gene: TRBV7-3
CDR3aa: CASGPQGAEDTQYF
CDR3nt: TGTGCCAGCGGCCCACAGGGGGCGGAAGATACGCAGTATTTT

abundance: NA
d_gene: NA
j_gene: TRBJ2-7
v_gene: TRBV28
CDR3aa: CASSLLGLFYEQYF
CDR3nt: TGTGCCAGCAGCCTATTGGGACTCTTCTACGAGCAGTACTTC

abundance: NA
d_gene: NA
j_gene: TRBJ1-1
v_gene: TRBV5-8
CDR3aa: CASSLDREATEAFF
CDR3nt: TGTGCCAGCAGCTTGGATAGGGAGGCCACTGAAGCTTTCTTT

abundance: NA
d_gene: NA
j_gene: TRBJ2-3
v_gene: TRBV28
CDR3aa: CASSLGADTQYF
CDR3nt: TGTGCCAGCAGTTTAGGAGCGGATACGCAGTATTTT

abundance: once
d_gene: NA
j_gene: TRBJ1-1
v_gene: TRBV9
CDR3aa: CASSVELLGQNTEAFF
CDR3nt: TGTGCCAGCAGCGTAGAACTTTTGGGCCAAAACACTGAAGCTTTCTTT

abundance: NA
d_gene: TRBD1
j_gene: TRBJ1-2
v_gene: TRBV5-4
CDR3aa: CASSFPRGQGYGYTF
CDR3nt: TGTGCCAGCAGCTTTCCCAGGGGGCAGGGCTATGGCTACACCTTC

abundance: NA
d_gene: TRBD2
j_gene: TRBJ2-5
v_gene: TRBV29-1
CDR3aa: CSVARLAGAQETQYF
CDR3nt: TGCAGCGTTGCCCGACTAGCGGGAGCCCAAGAGACCCAGTACTTC

abundance: NA
d_gene: NA
j_gene: TRBJ1-1
v_gene: TRBV13
CDR3aa: CASSFVAALNTEAFF
CDR3nt: TGTGCCAGCAGCTTCGTAGCAGCTTTGAACACTGAAGCTTTCTTT

abundance: NA
d_gene: TRBD2
j_gene: TRBJ2-1
v_gene: TRBV5-6
CDR3aa: CASRGLADEQFF
CDR3nt: TGTGCCAGCAGGGGACTAGCGGATGAGCAGTTCTTC

abundance: NA
d_gene: NA
j_gene: TRBJ2-7
v_gene: TRBV5-1
CDR3aa: CASSSVGGKTVYEQYF
CDR3nt: TGCGCCAGCAGCTCCGTTGGAGGGAAGACAGTCTACGAGCAGTACTTC

abundance: NA
d_gene: NA
j_gene: TRBJ2-5
v_gene: TRBV21-1
CDR3aa: CASSKALAKGETQYF
CDR3nt: TGTGCCAGCAGCAAAGCACTAGCAAAAGGGGAGACCCAGTACTTC

abundance: NA
d_gene: TRBD1
j_gene: TRBJ2-7
v_gene: TRBV7-9
CDR3aa: CASSKTGASYEQYF
CDR3nt: TGTGCCAGCAGCAAGACAGGGGCCTCCTACGAGCAGTACTTC